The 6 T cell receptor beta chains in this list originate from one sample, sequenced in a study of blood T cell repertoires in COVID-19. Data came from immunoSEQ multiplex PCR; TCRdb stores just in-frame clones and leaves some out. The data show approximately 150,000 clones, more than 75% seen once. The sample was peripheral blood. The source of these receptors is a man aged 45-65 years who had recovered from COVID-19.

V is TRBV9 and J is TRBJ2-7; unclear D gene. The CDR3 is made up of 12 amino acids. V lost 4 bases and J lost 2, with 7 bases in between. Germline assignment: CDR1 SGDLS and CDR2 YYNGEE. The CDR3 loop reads CASSSSPYEQYF. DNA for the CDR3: TGTGCCAGCAGCTCGTCTCCCTACGAGCAGTACTTC.

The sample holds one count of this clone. This CDR3 is CASSLERGGLSNTGELFF. The CDR3, as DNA: TGTGCCAGCAGCCTGGAGCGGGGGGGCCTTTCGAACACCGGGGAGCTGTTTTTT. The rearrangement uses TRBV13 and TRBJ2-2; 10 bases align to TRBD2. J gave up 0 bases and V 5 bases, and 9 bases lay outside the gene matches. The CDR3 sequence is 18 residues long. Germline V CDR1 and CDR2: PRHDT, FYEKMQ (reference sequence).

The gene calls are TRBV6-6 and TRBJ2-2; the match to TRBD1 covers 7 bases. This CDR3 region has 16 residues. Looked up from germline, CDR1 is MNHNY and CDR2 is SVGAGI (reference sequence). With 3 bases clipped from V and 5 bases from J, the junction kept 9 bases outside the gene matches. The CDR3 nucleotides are TGTGCCAGCAGTTATGAAGGGGGCGTTGGTACCGGGGAGCTGTTTTTT. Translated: CASSYEGGVGTGELFF.

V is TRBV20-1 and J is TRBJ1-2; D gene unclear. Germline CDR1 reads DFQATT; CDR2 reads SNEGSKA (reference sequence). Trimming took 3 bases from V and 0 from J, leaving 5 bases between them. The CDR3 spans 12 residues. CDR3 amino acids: CSASSPNYGYTF. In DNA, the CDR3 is TGCAGTGCTAGTAGCCCTAACTATGGCTACACCTTC.

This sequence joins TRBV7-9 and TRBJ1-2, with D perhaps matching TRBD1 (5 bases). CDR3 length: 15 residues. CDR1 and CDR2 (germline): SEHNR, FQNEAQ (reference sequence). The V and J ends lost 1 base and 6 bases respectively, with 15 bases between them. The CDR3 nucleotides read TGTGCCAGCAGCTTAGGACAGATAAGGAATCATGGCTACACCTTC. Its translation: CASSLGQIRNHGYTF.

CDR3 sequence: CASSLRRQTIYEQYF. As DNA, the CDR3 is TGTGCCAGCAGCCTCCGCCGACAGACAATCTACGAGCAGTACTTC. This chain uses TRBV7-2 with TRBJ2-7, with a tentative D call TRBD1 (5 bases). Trimming pared 5 bases from V and 3 bases from J, leaving 17 bases between. Germline V gene sequence: CDR1 SGHTA, CDR2 FQGNSA. The CDR3 spans 15 residues.